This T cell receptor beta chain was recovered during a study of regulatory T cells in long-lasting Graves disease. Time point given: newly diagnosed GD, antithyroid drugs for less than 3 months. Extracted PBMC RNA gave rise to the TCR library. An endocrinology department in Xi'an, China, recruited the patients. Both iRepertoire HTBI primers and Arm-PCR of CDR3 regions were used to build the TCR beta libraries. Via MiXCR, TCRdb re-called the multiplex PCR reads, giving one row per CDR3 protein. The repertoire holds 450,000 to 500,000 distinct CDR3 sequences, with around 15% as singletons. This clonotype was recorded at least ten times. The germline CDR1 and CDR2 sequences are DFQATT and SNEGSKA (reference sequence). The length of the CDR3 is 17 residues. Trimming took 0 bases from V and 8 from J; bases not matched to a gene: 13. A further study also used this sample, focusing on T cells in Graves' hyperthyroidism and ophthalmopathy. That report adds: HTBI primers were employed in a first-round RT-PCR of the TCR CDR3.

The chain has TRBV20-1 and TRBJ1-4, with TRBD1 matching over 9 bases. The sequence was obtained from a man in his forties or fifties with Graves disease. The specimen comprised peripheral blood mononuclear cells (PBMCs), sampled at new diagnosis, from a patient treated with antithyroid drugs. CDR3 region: CSARDLKQGAGGEKLFF. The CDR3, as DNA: TGCAGTGCTAGAGACCTTAAACAGGGGGCTGGAGGAGAAAAACTGTTTTTT.